The clone carrying this TCR beta chain occurred once. The sample belongs to a study of blood T cell repertoires in COVID-19. In the study overall: Both acute and convalescent COVID-19 samples were obtained from the United States, Italy and Spain. T cells, B-cell-depleted T cells, or PBMCs provided the cDNA or gDNA that served as material.

Trimming took 1 base from V and 7 from J; bases not matched to a gene: 6. Per germline, CDR1 SEHNR and CDR2 FQNEAQ (reference sequence). This CDR3 contains 15 residues. The method was immunoSEQ multiplex PCR; TCRdb's version includes in-frame clones alone and lacks a portion of them. The sample comprises about 140,000 clones, 80% to 85% of which are singletons, and 5.5% rests with the top ten. Cohort assignment relied on participant-reported clinical history. The rearrangement links TRBV7-9 to TRBJ2-1; the match to TRBD2 covers 8 bases. This sequence originates from a man aged 35 to 55 with acute COVID-19. The source material was PBMCs or T cells enriched from blood (not recorded which). CDR3: CASSLVGGVWNEQFF. CDR3 bases: TGTGCCAGCAGCTTAGTCGGGGGGGTATGGAATGAGCAGTTCTTC. Full variable domain (remainder filled in from reference TRBV7-9 and TRBJ2-1): DTGVSQNPRHKITKRGQNVTFRCDPISEHNRLYWYRQTLGQGPEFLTYFQNEAQLEKSRLLSDRFSAERPKGSFSTLEIQRTEQGDSAMYLCASSLVGGVWNEQFFGPGTRLTVL.